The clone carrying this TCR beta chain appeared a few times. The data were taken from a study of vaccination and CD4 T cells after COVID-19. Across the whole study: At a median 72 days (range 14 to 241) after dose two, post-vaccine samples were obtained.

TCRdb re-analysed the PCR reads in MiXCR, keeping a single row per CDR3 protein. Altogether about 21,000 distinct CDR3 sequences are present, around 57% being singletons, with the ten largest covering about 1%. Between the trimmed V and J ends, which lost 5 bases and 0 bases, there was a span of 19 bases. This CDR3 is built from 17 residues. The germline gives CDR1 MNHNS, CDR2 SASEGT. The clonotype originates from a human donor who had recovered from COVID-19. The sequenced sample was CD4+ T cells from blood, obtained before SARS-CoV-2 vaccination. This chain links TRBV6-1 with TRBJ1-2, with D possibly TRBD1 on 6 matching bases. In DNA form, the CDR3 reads TGTGCCAGCAGTAAGACAGGCAGCCCCATAGCTAACTATGGCTACACCTTC. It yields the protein CASSKTGSPIANYGYTF.